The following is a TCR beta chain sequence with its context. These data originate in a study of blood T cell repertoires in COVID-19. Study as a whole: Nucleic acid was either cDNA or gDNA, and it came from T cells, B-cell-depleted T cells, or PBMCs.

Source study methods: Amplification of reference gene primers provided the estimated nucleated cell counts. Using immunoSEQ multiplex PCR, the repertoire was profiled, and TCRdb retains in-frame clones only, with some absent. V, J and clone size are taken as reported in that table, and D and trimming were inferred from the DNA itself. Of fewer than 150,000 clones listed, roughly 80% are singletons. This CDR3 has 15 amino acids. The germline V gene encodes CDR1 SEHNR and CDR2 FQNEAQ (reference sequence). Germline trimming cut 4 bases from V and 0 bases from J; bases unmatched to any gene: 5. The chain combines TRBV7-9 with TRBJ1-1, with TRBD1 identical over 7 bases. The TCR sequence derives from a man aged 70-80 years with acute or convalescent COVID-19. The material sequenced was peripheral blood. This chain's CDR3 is CASSSSGGMNTEAFF. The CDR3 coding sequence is TGTGCCAGCAGCTCGTCAGGGGGTATGAACACTGAAGCTTTCTTT.